These 32 T cell receptor beta chains were sequenced from one sample in a study of blood T cell repertoires in COVID-19. Repertoires were generated with immunoSEQ multiplex PCR, while TCRdb's copy carries only in-frame clones and drops some. The profile shows more than 80,000 clones, roughly four fifths of them singletons. Sequenced material: peripheral blood. These TCRs come from a man in his fifties with active or convalescent COVID-19.

This clone appeared a single time. The chain recombines TRBV6-1 with TRBJ1-5, with D tentatively TRBD1 (6 bases). Trimming cost V 1 base and J 2 bases, with 6 bases left between them. Germline V gene lookup returns CDR1 MNHNS and CDR2 SASEGT. The CDR3 has 14 residues. The CDR3 nucleotides read TGTGCCAGCAGTGAAGGGACAGGCAATCAGCCCCAGCATTTT. It codes for CASSEGTGNQPQHF.

V is TRBV7-8 and J is TRBJ2-2; no definite D call. The germline gives CDR1 SGHVS, CDR2 FQNEAQ. The CDR3 is 15 residues long. Trimming pared 3 bases from V and 2 bases from J, leaving 10 bases between. The CDR3 reads CASSLNELNTGELFF. CDR3 in DNA: TGTGCCAGCAGCTTGAATGAGTTAAACACCGGGGAGCTGTTTTTT.

The rearrangement joins TRBV6-1 to TRBJ2-1; 14 positions agree with TRBD2. This CDR3 spans 17 amino acids. V trimming: 2 bases; J trimming: 3 bases; junction bases outside the gene matches: 3. CDR1 and CDR2 from the germline V gene are MNHNS and SASEGT. For the CDR3, the DNA is TGTGCCAGCAGTGAAAGTGGACTAGCGGGAGGCTACAATGAGCAGTTCTTC. Amino acid sequence: CASSESGLAGGYNEQFF.

J is TRBJ1-5 and V is TRBV5-6; 7 bases agree with TRBD1. This CDR3 has 15 residues. CDR1 and CDR2 (germline): SGHDT, YYEEEE. The junction had 6 bases not matched to a gene; V was cut back by 4 bases and J by 2 bases. The CDR3 DNA is TGTGCCAGCAGCATGACAGGGCGTGGCAATCAGCCCCAGCATTTT. Its protein product is CASSMTGRGNQPQHF.

The rearrangement links TRBV19 to TRBJ2-2, with TRBD1 matching 7 bases. J gave up 4 bases and V 6 bases, and 8 bases lay outside the gene matches. The germline gives CDR1 LNHDA, CDR2 SQIVND (reference sequence). CDR3 length: 15 residues. The CDR3 protein is CASRDRQGITGELFF. The CDR3, as DNA: TGTGCCAGTAGGGACCGACAGGGCATCACCGGGGAGCTGTTTTTT.

The rearrangement uses TRBV2 and TRBJ1-1, with 9 bases fitting TRBD1. The CDR3 contains 16 residues. V dropped 4 bases and J dropped 2; count of bases not matched to a gene: 8. CDR1 is SNHLY and CDR2 is FYNNEI in the germline V gene. This CDR3 reads CASSADRGIGNTEAFF. The DNA of the CDR3 is TGTGCCAGCAGTGCGGACAGGGGAATAGGAAACACTGAAGCTTTCTTT.

This clone occurred a few times. J is TRBJ2-6 and V is TRBV27; D not resolved. Deletions cut 6 bases from V and 13 bases from J, with 13 bases between. The germline V gene encodes CDR1 MNHEY and CDR2 SMNVEV (reference sequence). The CDR3 loop spans 12 amino acids. The CDR3 nucleotides are TGTGCCAGCAGCTTGAGACCCGGGGTCCTGACTTTC. Its protein is CASSLRPGVLTF.

This clone came up a few times. The chain recombines TRBV9 with TRBJ1-5, with no clear D. Germline CDR1 and CDR2: SGDLS and YYNGEE. CDR3 size: 14 residues. The V and J ends lost 4 bases and 0 bases respectively, with 8 bases between them. CDR3 coding DNA: TGTGCCAGCAGCCGGGGAGTTAGCAATCAGCCCCAGCATTTT. Protein: CASSRGVSNQPQHF.

In DNA form, the CDR3 reads TGTGCCAGCAGTTATTCAGGGGTTGAGACCCAGTACTTC. Its translation: CASSYSGVETQYF. The chain links TRBV27 to TRBJ2-5; a weak D match, TRBD1 (6 bases). There are 13 residues in the CDR3. Trimming removed 4 bases from V and 5 bases from J, with 11 bases in between. CDR1 is MNHEY and CDR2 is SMNVEV in the germline V gene (reference sequence).

The chain employs TRBV5-4 and TRBJ1-2; D unclear. The V end lost 3 bases, the J end lost 4 bases, and 10 bases lay between the germline ends. The CDR3 contains 13 residues. Germline V gene sequence: CDR1 SGHNT, CDR2 YYREEE (reference sequence). CDR3 protein: CASSSGGIYGYTF. CDR3 in DNA: TGTGCCAGCAGCTCAGGCGGGATCTATGGCTACACCTTC. Variable domain in full (rest from reference TRBV5-4 and TRBJ1-2): ETGVTQSPTHLIKTRGQQVTLRCSSQSGHNTVSWYQQALGQGPQFIFQYYREEENGRGNFPPRFSGLQFPNYSSELNVNALELDDSALYLCASSSGGIYGYTFGSGTRLTVV.

This clone was detected a few times. This sequence joins TRBV28 and TRBJ1-5; a weak D match, TRBD1 (5 bases). CDR1 and CDR2 from the germline V gene are MDHEN and SYDVKM. The V gene lost 7 bases and the J gene lost 4 bases, with 11 bases spanning the gap. CDR3 length: 13 residues. This CDR3 is CASTPEGNQPQHF. CDR3 coding DNA: TGTGCCAGCACCCCGGAGGGGAATCAGCCCCAGCATTTT.

This clone was picked up a small number of times. V is TRBV5-5 and J is TRBJ2-6, with D possibly TRBD2 on 6 matching bases. Trimming took off 0 bases at V and 0 bases at J, with 19 bases between the two ends. The CDR3 is 20 amino acids. Germline loops: CDR1 SGHKS, CDR2 YYEKEE (reference sequence). The DNA of the CDR3 is TGTGCCAGCAGCTTGGCCCCGTCCGGGGGAGCCCCCTCTGGGGCCAACGTCCTGACTTTC. This translates into CASSLAPSGGAPSGANVLTF.

This clone was detected a few times. The rearrangement uses TRBV6-6 and TRBJ1-1; the match to TRBD1 covers 9 bases. CDR3 size: 15 residues. The ends lost 4 bases at V and 2 bases at J; junction bases unmatched: 5. Germline assignment: CDR1 MNHNY and CDR2 SVGAGI (reference sequence). Here the CDR3 DNA reads TGTGCCAGCAGTTCCTTGACAGGGGGAAACACTGAAGCTTTCTTT. Translation gives CASSSLTGGNTEAFF.

This clone was observed many times. The gene calls are TRBV7-2 and TRBJ1-1; 7 bases align to TRBD1. Per germline, CDR1 SGHTA and CDR2 FQGNSA. CDR3 length: 15 amino acids. The V gene end was trimmed by 2 bases and the J gene end by 10 bases; junction bases not matched to a gene: 13. DNA of the CDR3: TGTGCCAGCAGCTTAATGGGGGATCGACAGGGAGCAGCTTTCTTT. Translating gives CASSLMGDRQGAAFF.

The V gene is TRBV7-2, the J gene TRBJ2-3; D not resolved. The CDR3 covers 14 residues. Germline CDR1 is SGHTA and CDR2 is FQGNSA. V was cut by 3 bases and J by 6 bases, with 13 bases left in between. The CDR3 here is CASSFIDTADTQYF. The CDR3 DNA sequence: TGTGCCAGCAGCTTCATCGACACGGCGGATACGCAGTATTTT.

The chain joins TRBV7-9 to TRBJ2-7, with 10 bases lining up with TRBD2. With V trimmed by 5 bases and J by 5 bases, 6 bases remained unmatched. Germline V CDR1 and CDR2: SEHNR, FQNEAQ (reference sequence). This CDR3 contains 14 residues. This CDR3 reads CASSRSGGVNEQYF. Written as DNA, the CDR3 is TGTGCCAGCAGCCGAAGCGGGGGGGTGAACGAGCAGTACTTC.

The V and J genes are TRBV14 and TRBJ2-4; D might be TRBD2 (5 bases). Trimming cost V 4 bases and J 8 bases, with 12 bases left between them. This CDR3 has 13 residues. Germline values: CDR1 SGHDN, CDR2 FVKESK. The DNA of the CDR3 is TGTGCCAGCAGCCTTTTCCGGGAAGACATTCAGTACTTC. This gives the protein CASSLFREDIQYF. Supplemented by reference TRBV14 and TRBJ2-4, the full variable domain reads EAGVTQFPSHSVIEKGQTVTLRCDPISGHDNLYWYRRVMGKEIKFLLHFVKESKQDESGMPNNRFLAERTGGTYSTLKVQPAELEDSGVYFCASSLFREDIQYFGAGTRLSVL.

The chain combines TRBV28 with TRBJ2-6, with D perhaps matching TRBD1 (6 bases). The ends were cut back, 5 bases at V and 6 bases at J, with 17 bases in the middle. The CDR3 has 16 residues. Germline V CDR1 and CDR2: MDHEN, SYDVKM. The CDR3 reads CASSMAGANEANVLTF. The CDR3, as DNA: TGTGCCAGCAGTATGGCAGGGGCCAATGAGGCCAACGTCCTGACTTTC.

The chain couples TRBV5-5 to TRBJ2-3; 8 bases are shared with TRBD1. The J segment lost 1 base and the V segment lost 0 bases, leaving 7 bases of the junction unmatched. From germline, CDR1 is SGHKS and CDR2 YYEKEE (reference sequence). CDR3 length equals 17 residues. The CDR3 nucleotides are TGTGCCAGCAGCTTGGAAAACAGGGGGAAAGGCACAGATACGCAGTATTTT. The encoded protein is CASSLENRGKGTDTQYF.

This sequence joins TRBV2 and TRBJ2-1, with no clear D. This CDR3 has 14 residues. V lost 7 bases and J lost 5, with 15 bases in between. Germline assignment: CDR1 SNHLY and CDR2 FYNNEI. The CDR3 DNA follows: TGTGCCAGCACTCCTACTGCGGTCAACAATGAGCAGTTCTTC. Residues: CASTPTAVNNEQFF. Complete variable domain (other parts from reference TRBV2 and TRBJ2-1): EPEVTQTPSHQVTQMGQEVILRCVPISNHLYFYWYRQILGQKVEFLVSFYNNEISEKSEIFDDQFSVERPDGSNFTLKIRSTKLEDSAMYFCASTPTAVNNEQFFGPGTRLTVL.

The gene calls are TRBV5-1 and TRBJ2-1; TRBD2 matches 13 bases. V gave up 0 bases and J gave up 5 bases; unmatched junction bases: 5. CDR1 is SGHRS, CDR2 YFSETQ, per germline. The CDR3 loop spans 17 amino acids. CDR3 protein: CASSLARLAGGHNEQFF. The CDR3 coding sequence is TGCGCCAGCAGCTTGGCCCGACTAGCGGGGGGACACAATGAGCAGTTCTTC.

To note about this clone: This same CDR3 is encoded by further DNA sequences in the sample. The chain recombines TRBV7-9 with TRBJ2-5, with D tentatively TRBD2 (6 bases). The germline CDR1 and CDR2 sequences are SEHNR and FQNEAQ (reference sequence). V was trimmed by 4 bases and J by 2 bases, leaving 11 bases between them. The CDR3 contains 14 residues. The CDR3: CASSSSREQETQYF. CDR3 DNA sequence: TGTGCCAGCAGCTCGAGCCGGGAGCAAGAGACCCAGTACTTC.

This clone came up once. The J gene is TRBJ1-2, the V gene TRBV28; a weak D match, TRBD1 (5 bases). Trimming left V 5 bases short and J 2 bases short, with 9 bases between. The germline V gene encodes CDR1 MDHEN and CDR2 SYDVKM. This CDR3 region has 13 residues. CDR3 in amino acids: CASSAGGNYGYTF. The CDR3 region has the DNA TGTGCCAGCAGTGCGGGGGGAAACTATGGCTACACCTTC.

V and J are TRBV20-1 and TRBJ1-2, with TRBD1 matching over 8 bases. The germline CDR1 and CDR2 sequences are DFQATT and SNEGSKA (reference sequence). The CDR3 covers 11 residues. V was clipped by 5 bases and J by 8 bases; unmatched bases: 4. DNA of the CDR3: TGCAGTGCTCCGCGGGACAGGGGCTACACCTTC. It specifies CSAPRDRGYTF.

J is TRBJ1-4 and V is TRBV6-5; 7 bases are a match to TRBD1. CDR3 length: 14 amino acids. Germline V gene lookup returns CDR1 MNHEY and CDR2 SVGAGI. The V and J ends lost 9 bases and 4 bases, in that order; junction bases with no gene match: 8. CDR3 sequence reads: CASRPGQINEKLFF. The CDR3 bases are TGTGCCAGTAGACCGGGACAGATTAATGAAAAACTGTTTTTT.

The chain couples TRBV27 to TRBJ1-5, with 7 nucleotides matching TRBD1. This CDR3 has 19 residues. Germline trimming cut 5 bases from V and 0 bases from J; bases unmatched to any gene: 16. Germline V gene lookup returns CDR1 MNHEY and CDR2 SMNVEV (reference sequence). In DNA form, the CDR3 reads TGTGCCAGCAGTCCCTACCCTCCGGGACAGCTTTATAGCAATCAGCCCCAGCATTTT. Encoded protein: CASSPYPPGQLYSNQPQHF.

This chain uses TRBV10-1 with TRBJ2-3; 8 nucleotides match TRBD2. The CDR3 covers 15 residues. Looked up from germline, CDR1 is WNHNN and CDR2 is SYGVQD (reference sequence). V gave up 5 bases and J gave up 0 bases; unmatched junction bases: 4. For the CDR3, the DNA is TGCGCCAGCAGTCGAGGACTAGCAAGCACAGATACGCAGTATTTT. Translation gives CASSRGLASTDTQYF.

CDR3 amino acids: CASIPGQGYEQYF. CDR3 DNA sequence: TGTGCCAGCATTCCGGGACAGGGTTACGAGCAGTACTTC. V and J are TRBV28 and TRBJ2-7, with 9 bases fitting TRBD1. CDR3 length: 13 residues. The V segment lost 7 bases and the J segment 4 bases; nucleotides outside the gene matches: 5. Germline values: CDR1 MDHEN, CDR2 SYDVKM. The full variable domain, rest sourced from reference TRBV28 and TRBJ2-7, is DVKVTQSSRYLVKRTGEKVFLECVQDMDHENMFWYRQDPGLGLRLIYFSYDVKMKEKGDIPEGYSVSREKKERFSLILESASTNQTSMYLCASIPGQGYEQYFGPGTRLTVT.

Comment on this clone: This CDR3 is also generated by other DNA sequences in the sample. This chain links TRBV6-5 with TRBJ2-3, with TRBD1 matching over 11 bases. The CDR3 loop spans 15 amino acids. The junction had 5 bases not matched to a gene; V was cut back by 6 bases and J by 3 bases. Germline values: CDR1 MNHEY, CDR2 SVGAGI. In DNA form, the CDR3 reads TGTGCCAGCAGGCCCGGGACAGGGGGGACAGATACGCAGTATTTT. Its translation: CASRPGTGGTDTQYF.

The chain has TRBV28 and TRBJ1-6; a weak D match, TRBD1 (5 bases). The CDR3 covers 15 residues. Germline lookup yields CDR1 MDHEN and CDR2 SYDVKM. Trimming took off 3 bases at V and 5 bases at J, with 11 bases between the two ends. DNA of the CDR3: TGTGCCAGCAGTTTGGGGGGTCGGGATAATTCACCCCTCCACTTT. This codes for CASSLGGRDNSPLHF.

The chain couples TRBV10-1 to TRBJ1-2, with D maybe TRBD1 (5 bases). The CDR3 contains 16 residues. CDR1 and CDR2 from the germline V gene are WNHNN and SYGVQD (reference sequence). The V and J ends lost 11 bases and 4 bases respectively, with 26 bases between them. The CDR3 DNA follows: TGCGCCGGATGGAGGGGAGGGGACCCCCTTGGCTATGGCTACACCTTC. It specifies CAGWRGGDPLGYGYTF.

This chain uses TRBV3-1 (or the pseudogene TRBV3-2) with TRBJ1-2; TRBD1 agrees at 8 bases. There are 12 residues in the CDR3. Germline V gene sequence: CDR1 LGHDT, CDR2 YNNKEL (reference sequence). The V and J ends lost 3 bases and 8 bases, in that order; junction bases with no gene match: 2. The CDR3 coding sequence is TGTGCCAGCAGCCAGGGGACAGGAGGCTACACCTTC. Protein: CASSQGTGGYTF.